The sequence of this T cell receptor (beta chain) was determined in a study of blood T cell repertoires in COVID-19. Study background: The study drew acute and convalescent COVID-19 samples from the United States, Italy and Spain. In each case, the material was cDNA or gDNA derived from T cells, B-cell-depleted T cells, or PBMCs.

The CDR3 covers 15 residues. Germline values: CDR1 SGHTA, CDR2 FQGTGA. V lost 0 bases and J 2 bases, leaving 8 bases between the germline ends. As originally analysed: Counts of nucleated cells, estimated from reference gene primer amplification, were obtained. Profiled with immunoSEQ multiplex PCR; TCRdb holds only in-frame clones, not every one. V, J and clone size reflect that table, while D and trimming were determined from the DNA. The table includes 500,000 to 600,000 clones, roughly nine tenths detected once. It was during active infection that Seattle patients were enrolled and then longitudinally followed.

The J gene is TRBJ2-1, the V gene TRBV7-3, with D possibly TRBD2 on 6 matching bases. The sequencing input was peripheral blood. This clonotype was obtained from a woman aged 45-60 years with COVID-19, enrolled during active disease. The CDR3 DNA is TGTGCCAGCAGCTTAACTAGCGGCACCTACAATGAGCAGTTCTTC. This codes for CASSLTSGTYNEQFF.